This TCR beta chain was observed in a study of cytomegalovirus exposure and HLA in healthy donors. Study conclusions and caveats: According to the study, 160 or so TCR beta chains were cytomegalovirus-associated. TCR sequences were mostly rare, though some public TCRs occurred in many donors.

Measured with immunoSEQ multiplex PCR; TCRdb has only the in-frame clones, and not every one. The sample has some 320,000 clones, about 90% seen once. The CDR3 runs to 15 residues. CDR1 and CDR2 (germline): SGHNT, YENEEA. The V and J ends lost 5 bases and 2 bases, in that order; junction bases with no gene match: 6. This clone appeared a few times. What it recognizes is unknown. Other nucleotide sequences from this sample produce the same CDR3. The genes are TRBV11-3 and TRBJ2-3; 8 bases fit TRBD2. Sequenced material: PBMCs. The clonotype was recovered from a woman between 25 and 40 years old in good health and CMV-seropositive. The CDR3 DNA reads as TGTGCCAGCAGCCCCGGGGGGGGCCCCACAGATACGCAGTATTTT. Its translation: CASSPGGGPTDTQYF.